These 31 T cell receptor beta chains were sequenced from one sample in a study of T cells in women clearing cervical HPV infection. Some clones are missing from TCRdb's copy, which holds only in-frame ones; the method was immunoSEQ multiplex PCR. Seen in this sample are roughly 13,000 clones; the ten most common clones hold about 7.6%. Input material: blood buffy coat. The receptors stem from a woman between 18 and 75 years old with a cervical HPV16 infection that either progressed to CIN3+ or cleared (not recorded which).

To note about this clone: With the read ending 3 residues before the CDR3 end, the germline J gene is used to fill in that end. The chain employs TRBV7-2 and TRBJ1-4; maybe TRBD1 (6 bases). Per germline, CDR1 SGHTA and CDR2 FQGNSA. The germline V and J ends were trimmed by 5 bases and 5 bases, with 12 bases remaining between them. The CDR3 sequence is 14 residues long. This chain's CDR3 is CASSRGQGNEKLFF. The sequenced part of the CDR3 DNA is TGTGCCAGCAGCCGGGGTCAGGGGAATGAAAAA.

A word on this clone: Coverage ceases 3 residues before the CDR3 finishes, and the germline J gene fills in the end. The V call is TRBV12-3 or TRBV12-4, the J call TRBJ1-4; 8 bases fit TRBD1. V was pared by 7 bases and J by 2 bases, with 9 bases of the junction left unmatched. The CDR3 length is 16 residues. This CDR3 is CASKNRGASTNEKLFF. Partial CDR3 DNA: TGTGCCAGCAAAAACAGGGGGGCGTCGACTAATGAAAAA.

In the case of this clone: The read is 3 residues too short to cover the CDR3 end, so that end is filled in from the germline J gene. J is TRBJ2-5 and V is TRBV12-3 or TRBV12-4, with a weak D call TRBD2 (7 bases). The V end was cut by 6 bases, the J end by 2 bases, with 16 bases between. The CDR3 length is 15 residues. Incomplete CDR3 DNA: TGTGCCAGCAGGGGGGGGCCGGGACTACAAGAGACC. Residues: CASRGGPGLQET. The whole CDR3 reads CASRGGPGLQETQYF.

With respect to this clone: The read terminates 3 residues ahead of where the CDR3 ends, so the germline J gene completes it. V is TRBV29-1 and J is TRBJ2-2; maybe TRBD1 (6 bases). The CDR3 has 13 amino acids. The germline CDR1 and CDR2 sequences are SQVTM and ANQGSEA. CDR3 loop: CSVRQENNSPLFF. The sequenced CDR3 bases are TGCAGCGTTCGACAGGAGAATAATTCACCG.

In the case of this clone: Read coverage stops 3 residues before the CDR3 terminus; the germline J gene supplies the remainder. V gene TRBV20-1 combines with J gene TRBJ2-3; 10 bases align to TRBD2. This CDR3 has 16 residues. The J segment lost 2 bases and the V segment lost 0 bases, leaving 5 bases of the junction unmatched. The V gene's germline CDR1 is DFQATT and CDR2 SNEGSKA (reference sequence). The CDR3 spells CSARDLAGDTTDTQYF. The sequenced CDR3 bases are TGCAGTGCTAGAGACCTAGCGGGGGATACCACAGATACG.

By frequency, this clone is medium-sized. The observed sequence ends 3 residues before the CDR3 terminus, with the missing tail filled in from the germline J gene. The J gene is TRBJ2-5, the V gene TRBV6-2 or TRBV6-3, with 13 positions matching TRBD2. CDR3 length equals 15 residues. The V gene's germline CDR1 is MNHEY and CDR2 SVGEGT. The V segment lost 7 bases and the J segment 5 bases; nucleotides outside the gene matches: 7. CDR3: CASIPGLAGVETQYF. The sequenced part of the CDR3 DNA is TGTGCCAGCATTCCCGGACTAGCGGGAGTTGAGACC.

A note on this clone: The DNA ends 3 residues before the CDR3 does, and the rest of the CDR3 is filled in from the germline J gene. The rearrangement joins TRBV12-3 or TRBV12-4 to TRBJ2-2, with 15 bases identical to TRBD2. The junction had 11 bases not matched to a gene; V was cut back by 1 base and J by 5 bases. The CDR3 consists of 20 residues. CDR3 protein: CASSLEGAGTSGRWTGELFF. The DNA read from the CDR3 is TGTGCCAGCAGTTTAGAGGGCGCCGGGACTAGCGGGAGGTGGACCGGGGAG.

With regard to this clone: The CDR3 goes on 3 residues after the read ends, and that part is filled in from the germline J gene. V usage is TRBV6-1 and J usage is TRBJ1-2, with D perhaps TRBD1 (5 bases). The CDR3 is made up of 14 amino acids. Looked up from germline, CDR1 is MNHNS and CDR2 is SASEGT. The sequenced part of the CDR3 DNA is TGTGCCAGCAGTGATCAAAGGGGCCCCTACGAC. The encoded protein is CASSDQRGPYD. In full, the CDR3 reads CASSDQRGPYDYTF.

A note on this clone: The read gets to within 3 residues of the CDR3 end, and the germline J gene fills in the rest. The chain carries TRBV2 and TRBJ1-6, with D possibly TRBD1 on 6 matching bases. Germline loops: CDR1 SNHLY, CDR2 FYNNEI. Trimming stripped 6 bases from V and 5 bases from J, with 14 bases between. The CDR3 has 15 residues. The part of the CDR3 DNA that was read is TGTGCCAGCAGAGAACAGGGCCGGGATAATTCACCC. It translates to CASREQGRDNSP. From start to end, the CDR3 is CASREQGRDNSPLHF.

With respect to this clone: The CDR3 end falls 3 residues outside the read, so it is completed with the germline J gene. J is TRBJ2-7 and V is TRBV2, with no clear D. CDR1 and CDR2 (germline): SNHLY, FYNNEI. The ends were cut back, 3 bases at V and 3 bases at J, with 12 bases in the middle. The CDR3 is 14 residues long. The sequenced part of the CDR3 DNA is TGTGCCAGCAGTGATTTCCCTTTATACTACGAG. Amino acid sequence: CASSDFPLYYE. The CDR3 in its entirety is CASSDFPLYYEQYF.

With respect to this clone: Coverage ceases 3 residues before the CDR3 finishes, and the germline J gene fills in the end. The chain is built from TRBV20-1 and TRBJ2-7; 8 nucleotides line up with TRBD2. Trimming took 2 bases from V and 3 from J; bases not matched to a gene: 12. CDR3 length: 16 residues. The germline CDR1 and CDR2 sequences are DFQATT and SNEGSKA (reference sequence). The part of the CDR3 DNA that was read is TGCAGTGCTAGAACCCTCCAGATAGCGGGGAGCTACGAG. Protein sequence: CSARTLQIAGSYE. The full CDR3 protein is CSARTLQIAGSYEQYF.

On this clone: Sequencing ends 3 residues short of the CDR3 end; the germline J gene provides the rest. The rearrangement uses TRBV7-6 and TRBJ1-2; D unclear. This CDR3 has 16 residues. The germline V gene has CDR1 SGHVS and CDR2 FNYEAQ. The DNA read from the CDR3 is TGTGCCAGCAGCAAATCGACTAGCGGGGTGCCGAAGACC. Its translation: CASSKSTSGVPKT. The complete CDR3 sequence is CASSKSTSGVPKTYTF.

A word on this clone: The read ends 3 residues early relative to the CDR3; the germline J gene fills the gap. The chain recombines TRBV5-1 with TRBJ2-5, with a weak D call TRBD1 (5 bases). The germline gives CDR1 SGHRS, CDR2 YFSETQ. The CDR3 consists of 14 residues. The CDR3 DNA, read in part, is TGCGCCAGCAGCTTACAGGAAAGCACAGATACC. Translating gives CASSLQESTDT. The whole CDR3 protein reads CASSLQESTDTQYF.

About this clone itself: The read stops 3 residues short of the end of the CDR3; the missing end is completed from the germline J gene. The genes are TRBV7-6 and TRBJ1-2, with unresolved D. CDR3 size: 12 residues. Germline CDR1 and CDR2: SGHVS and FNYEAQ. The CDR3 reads CASSPTGDTYTF. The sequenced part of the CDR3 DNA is TGTGCCAGCAGCCCGACTGGAGATACC.

The sequenced part of the CDR3 DNA is TGTGCCAGTAGTATTAGAAGTCTCACAGATACC. Amino acids: CASSIRSLTDT. The entire CDR3 is CASSIRSLTDTYTF. The chain has TRBV19 and TRBJ1-2; D gene unclear. The read halts 3 residues ahead of the CDR3 end, with the missing end drawn from the germline J gene. The CDR3 loop spans 14 amino acids. Germline loops: CDR1 LNHDA, CDR2 SQIVND (reference sequence). The full variable domain, completed using reference TRBV19 and TRBJ1-2, is DGGITQSPKYLFRKEGQNVTLSCEQNLNHDAMYWYRQDPGQGLRLIYYSQIVNDFQKGDIAEGYSVSREKKESFPLTVTSAQKNPTAFYLCASSIRSLTDTYTFGSGTRLTVV.

CDR3 residues: CASREGHNQPQHF. Partial CDR3 DNA: TGTGCCAGCAGGGAGGGGCACAATCAGCCC. The V and J genes are TRBV2 and TRBJ1-5; weak D call: TRBD1 (5 bases). The read stops 3 residues short of the end of the CDR3; the missing end is completed from the germline J gene. From germline, CDR1 is SNHLY and CDR2 FYNNEI. CDR3 size: 13 residues. Trimming removed 6 bases from V and 3 bases from J, with 9 bases in between.

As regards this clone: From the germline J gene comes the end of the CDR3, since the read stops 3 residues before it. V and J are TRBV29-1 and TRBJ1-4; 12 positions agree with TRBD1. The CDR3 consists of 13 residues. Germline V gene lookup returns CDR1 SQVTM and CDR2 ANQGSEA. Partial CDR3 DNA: TGCAGCGTGGGACAGGGGGCTAATTCACCA. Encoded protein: CSVGQGANSP. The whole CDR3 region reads CSVGQGANSPLFF. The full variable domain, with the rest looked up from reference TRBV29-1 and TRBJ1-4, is SAVISQKPSRDICQRGTSLTIQCQVDSQVTMMFWYRQQPGQSLTLIATANQGSEATYESGFVIDKFPISRPNLTFSTLTVSNMSPEDSSIYLCSVGQGANSPLFFGSGTQLSVL.

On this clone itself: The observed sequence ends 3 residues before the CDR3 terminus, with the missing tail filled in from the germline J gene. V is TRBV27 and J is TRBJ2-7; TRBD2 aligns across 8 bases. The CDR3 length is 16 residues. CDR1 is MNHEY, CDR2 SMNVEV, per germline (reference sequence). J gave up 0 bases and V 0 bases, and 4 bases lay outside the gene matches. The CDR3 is CASSLSWGLDSYEQYF. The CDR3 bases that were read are TGTGCCAGCAGTTTATCGTGGGGACTAGACTCCTACGAG.

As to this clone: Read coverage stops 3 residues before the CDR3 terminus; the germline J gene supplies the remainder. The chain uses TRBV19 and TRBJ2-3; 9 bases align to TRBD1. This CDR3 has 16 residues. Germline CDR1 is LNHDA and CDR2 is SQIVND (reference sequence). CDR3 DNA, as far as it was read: TGTGCCAGTAGAAAGGGACAGGGTGGTCGCAATCAGCCG. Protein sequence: CASRKGQGGRNQP. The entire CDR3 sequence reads CASRKGQGGRNQPQYF.

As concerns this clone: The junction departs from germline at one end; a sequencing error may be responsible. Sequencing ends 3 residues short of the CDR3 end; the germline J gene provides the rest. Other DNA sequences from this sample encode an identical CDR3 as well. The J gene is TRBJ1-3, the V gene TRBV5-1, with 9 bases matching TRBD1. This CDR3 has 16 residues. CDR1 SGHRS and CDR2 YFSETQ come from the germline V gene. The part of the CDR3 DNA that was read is TGCGCCAGCAGGGGTGGGACAGGGCTCTCTGGAAACACA. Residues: CASRGGTGLSGNT. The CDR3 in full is CASRGGTGLSGNTIYF.

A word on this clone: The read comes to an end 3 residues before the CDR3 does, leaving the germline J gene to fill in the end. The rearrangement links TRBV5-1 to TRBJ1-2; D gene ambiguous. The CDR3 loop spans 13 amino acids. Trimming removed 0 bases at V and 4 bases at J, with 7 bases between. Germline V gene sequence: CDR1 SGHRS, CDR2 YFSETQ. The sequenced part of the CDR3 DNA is TGCGCCAGCAGCTTGGCACAGTCCTATGGC. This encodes CASSLAQSYG. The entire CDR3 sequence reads CASSLAQSYGYTF.

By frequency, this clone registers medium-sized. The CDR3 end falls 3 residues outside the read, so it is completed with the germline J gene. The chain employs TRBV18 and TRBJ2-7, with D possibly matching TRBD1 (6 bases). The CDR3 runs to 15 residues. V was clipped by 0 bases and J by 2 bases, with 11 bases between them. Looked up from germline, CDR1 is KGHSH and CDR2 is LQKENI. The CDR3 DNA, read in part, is TGTGCCAGCTCACCACCGGGCAGGGGACCCTACGAG. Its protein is CASSPPGRGPYE. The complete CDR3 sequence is CASSPPGRGPYEQYF.

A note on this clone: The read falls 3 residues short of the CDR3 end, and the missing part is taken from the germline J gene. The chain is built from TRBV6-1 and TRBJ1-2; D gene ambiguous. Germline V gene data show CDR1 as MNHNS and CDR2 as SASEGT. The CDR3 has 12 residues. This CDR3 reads CASSETADTYTF. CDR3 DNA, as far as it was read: TGTGCCAGCAGTGAAACCGCAGATACC.

The sequenced CDR3 bases are TGTGCCAGCAGTTTAATGGGGGGGCCTCAAGAGACG. Its protein product is CASSLMGGPQET. The entire CDR3 protein is CASSLMGGPQETQYF. The chain has TRBV12-3 or TRBV12-4 and TRBJ2-3; D perhaps matches TRBD2 (7 bases). The sequence runs out 3 residues before the end of the CDR3; the remainder is reconstructed from the germline J gene. This CDR3 region has 15 residues.

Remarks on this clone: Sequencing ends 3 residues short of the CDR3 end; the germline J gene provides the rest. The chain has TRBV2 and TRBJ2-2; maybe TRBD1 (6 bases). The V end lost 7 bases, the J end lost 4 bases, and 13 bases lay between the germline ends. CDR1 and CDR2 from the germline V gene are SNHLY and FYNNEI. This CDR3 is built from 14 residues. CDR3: CASIQGLSTGELFF. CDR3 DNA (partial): TGTGCCAGCATACAGGGTTTGTCCACCGGGGAG. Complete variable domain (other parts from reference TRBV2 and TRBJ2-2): EPEVTQTPSHQVTQMGQEVILRCVPISNHLYFYWYRQILGQKVEFLVSFYNNEISEKSEIFDDQFSVERPDGSNFTLKIRSTKLEDSAMYFCASIQGLSTGELFFGEGSRLTVL.

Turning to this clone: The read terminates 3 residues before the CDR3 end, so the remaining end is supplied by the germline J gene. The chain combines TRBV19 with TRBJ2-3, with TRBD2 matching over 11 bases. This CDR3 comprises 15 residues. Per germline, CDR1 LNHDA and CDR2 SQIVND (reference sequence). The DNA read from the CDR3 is TGTGCCAGGAGTTCGACTAGCGGGGATGCGGAGACG. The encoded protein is CARSSTSGDAET. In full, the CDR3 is CARSSTSGDAETQYF.

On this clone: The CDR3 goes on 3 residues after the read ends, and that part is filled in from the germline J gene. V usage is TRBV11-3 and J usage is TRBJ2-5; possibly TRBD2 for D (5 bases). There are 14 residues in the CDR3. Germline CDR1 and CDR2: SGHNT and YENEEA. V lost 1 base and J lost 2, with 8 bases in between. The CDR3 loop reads CASSLGAGQETQYF. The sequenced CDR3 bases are TGTGCCAGCAGCTTAGGGGCGGGTCAAGAGACC.

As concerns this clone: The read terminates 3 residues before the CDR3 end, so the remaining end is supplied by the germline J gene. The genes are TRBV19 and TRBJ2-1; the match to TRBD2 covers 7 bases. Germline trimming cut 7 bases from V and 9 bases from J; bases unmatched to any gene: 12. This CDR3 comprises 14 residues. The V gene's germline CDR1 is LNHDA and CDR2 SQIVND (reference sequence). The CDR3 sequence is CASNKGLSEGEQFF. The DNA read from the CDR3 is TGTGCCAGTAACAAGGGACTAAGCGAGGGTGAG.

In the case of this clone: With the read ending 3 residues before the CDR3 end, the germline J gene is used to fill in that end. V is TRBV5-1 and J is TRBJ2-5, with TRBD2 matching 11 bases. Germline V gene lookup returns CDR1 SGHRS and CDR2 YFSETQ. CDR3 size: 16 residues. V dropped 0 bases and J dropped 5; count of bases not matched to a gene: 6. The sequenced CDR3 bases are TGCGCCAGCAGCTTGGGTAGCGGGGGGGCCTCGGAGACC. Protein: CASSLGSGGASET. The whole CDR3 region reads CASSLGSGGASETQYF.

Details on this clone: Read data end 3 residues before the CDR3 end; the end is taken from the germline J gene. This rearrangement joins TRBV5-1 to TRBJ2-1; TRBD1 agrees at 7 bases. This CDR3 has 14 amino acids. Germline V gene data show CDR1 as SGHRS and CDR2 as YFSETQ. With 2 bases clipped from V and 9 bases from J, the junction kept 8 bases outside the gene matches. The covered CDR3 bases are TGCGCCAGCAGCTTCTCACAAACAGGGGTTGAG. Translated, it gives CASSFSQTGVE. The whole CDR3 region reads CASSFSQTGVEQFF.

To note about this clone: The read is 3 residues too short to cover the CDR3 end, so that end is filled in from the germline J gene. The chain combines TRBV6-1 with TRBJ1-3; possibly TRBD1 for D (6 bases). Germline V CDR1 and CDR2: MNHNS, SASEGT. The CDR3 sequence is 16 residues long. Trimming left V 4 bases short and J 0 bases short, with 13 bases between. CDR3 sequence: CASSGDRSSSGNTIYF. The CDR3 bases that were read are TGTGCCAGCAGTGGAGACAGGTCCAGCTCTGGAAACACC.